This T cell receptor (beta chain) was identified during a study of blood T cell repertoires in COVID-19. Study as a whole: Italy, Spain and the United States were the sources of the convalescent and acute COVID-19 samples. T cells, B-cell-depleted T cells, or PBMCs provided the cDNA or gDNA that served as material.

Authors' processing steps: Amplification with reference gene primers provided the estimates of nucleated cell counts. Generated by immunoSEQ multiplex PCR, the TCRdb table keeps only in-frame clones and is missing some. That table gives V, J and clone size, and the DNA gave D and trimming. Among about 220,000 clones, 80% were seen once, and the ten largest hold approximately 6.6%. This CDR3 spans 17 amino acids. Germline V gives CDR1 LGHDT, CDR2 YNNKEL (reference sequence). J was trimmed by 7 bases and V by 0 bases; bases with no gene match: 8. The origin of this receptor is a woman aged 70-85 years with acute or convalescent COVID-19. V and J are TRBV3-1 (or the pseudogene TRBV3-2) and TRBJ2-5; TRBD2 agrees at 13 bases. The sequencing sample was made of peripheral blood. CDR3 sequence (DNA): TGTGCCAGCAGCCAAGATCCAACTAGCGGGGGGGCCTGGACCCAGTACTTC. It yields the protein CASSQDPTSGGAWTQYF.